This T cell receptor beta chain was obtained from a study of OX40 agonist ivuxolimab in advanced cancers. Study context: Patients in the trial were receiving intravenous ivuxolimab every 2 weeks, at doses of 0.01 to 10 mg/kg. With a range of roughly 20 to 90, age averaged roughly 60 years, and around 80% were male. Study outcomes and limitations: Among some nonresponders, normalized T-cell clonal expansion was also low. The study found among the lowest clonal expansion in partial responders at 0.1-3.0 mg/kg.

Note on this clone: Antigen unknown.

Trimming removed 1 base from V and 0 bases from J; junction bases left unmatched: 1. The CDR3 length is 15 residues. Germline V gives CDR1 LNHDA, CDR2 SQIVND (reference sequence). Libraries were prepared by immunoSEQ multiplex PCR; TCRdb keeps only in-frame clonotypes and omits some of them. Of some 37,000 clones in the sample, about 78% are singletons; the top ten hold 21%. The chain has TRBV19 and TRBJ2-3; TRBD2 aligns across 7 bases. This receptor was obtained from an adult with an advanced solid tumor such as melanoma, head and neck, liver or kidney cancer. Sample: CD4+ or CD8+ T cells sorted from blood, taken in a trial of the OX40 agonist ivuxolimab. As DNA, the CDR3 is TGTGCCAGTAGTATAGGACTAGCCAGCACAGATACGCAGTATTTT. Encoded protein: CASSIGLASTDTQYF.